The present T cell receptor beta chain was sequenced within a study of OX40 agonist ivuxolimab in advanced cancers. Study information: Three patients, one with hepatocellular carcinoma and two with cutaneous melanoma, achieved partial responses. General observations from the study: Antigen specificity was not determined for the expanded peripheral T cells.

CDR3 length equals 15 residues. Germline CDR1 MDHEN, CDR2 SYDVKM. Trimming cost V 2 bases and J 9 bases; bases outside gene matches: 7. Prior autoimmune disease or systemic immunosuppression barred patients. The table came from immunoSEQ multiplex PCR; TCRdb's copy has only in-frame clones and leaves some out. The sample shows more than 80,000 clones, approximately 90% of them seen only once. Regarding this clone: Antigen unknown.

V and J are TRBV28 and TRBJ2-1; 10 positions agree with TRBD2. The material was CD4+ or CD8+ T cells sorted from blood, obtained in a trial of the OX40 agonist ivuxolimab. This clonotype was sampled from an adult with an advanced solid tumor such as melanoma, head and neck, liver or kidney cancer. The chain's CDR3 is CASSLTASGSVEQFF. The DNA for the CDR3 is TGTGCCAGCAGTTTAACGGCTAGCGGGAGTGTTGAGCAGTTCTTC. The full variable domain, in which reference TRBV28 and TRBJ2-1 provide the parts outside the CDR3, is DVKVTQSSRYLVKRTGEKVFLECVQDMDHENMFWYRQDPGLGLRLIYFSYDVKMKEKGDIPEGYSVSREKKERFSLILESASTNQTSMYLCASSLTASGSVEQFFGPGTRLTVL.